These 17 T cell receptor beta chains were all obtained from the same sample, sequenced in a study of blood T cell repertoires in COVID-19. The method was immunoSEQ multiplex PCR; TCRdb's version includes in-frame clones alone and lacks a portion of them. The sample includes more than 300,000 clones, more than 70% of them seen just once. Sequencing used peripheral blood. The receptors come from a woman aged 45-65 years with acute or convalescent COVID-19.

The chain combines TRBV18 with TRBJ2-3, with 7 bases lining up with TRBD1. Germline V gene lookup returns CDR1 KGHSH and CDR2 LQKENI. V trimming: 2 bases; J trimming: 1 base; junction bases outside the gene matches: 6. CDR3 length equals 16 residues. CDR3 loop: CASSPRGRRGTDTQYF. The CDR3 nucleotides are TGTGCCAGCTCACCAAGGGGGCGGCGGGGCACAGATACGCAGTATTTT.

The genes are TRBV28 and TRBJ2-7; perhaps TRBD1 as D (6 bases). V gave up 2 bases and J gave up 2 bases, with 10 bases separating them. Germline V gene lookup returns CDR1 MDHEN and CDR2 SYDVKM. The length of the CDR3 is 14 residues. As DNA, the CDR3 is TGTGCCAGCAGTTTACCGGCAGGGGCCTACGAGCAGTACTTC. Translation: CASSLPAGAYEQYF.

This chain joins TRBV9 and TRBJ2-2, with D possibly TRBD2 on 6 matching bases. Trimming shortened V by 5 bases and J by 3 bases, and 17 bases separated the two germline ends. From germline, CDR1 is SGDLS and CDR2 YYNGEE. The CDR3 is 16 amino acids. CDR3 in amino acids: CASRKEGGADTGELFF. The CDR3 nucleotides read TGTGCCAGCAGAAAAGAAGGAGGGGCGGACACCGGGGAGCTGTTTTTT.

J is TRBJ2-7 and V is TRBV7-2; 14 bases are shared with TRBD2. This CDR3 comprises 17 residues. J lost 3 bases, V lost 4 bases, and 8 bases had no gene match. The germline V gene encodes CDR1 SGHTA and CDR2 FQGNSA. In DNA, the CDR3 is TGTGCCAGCAGCTCCCTGACTAGCGGGAGGGCCCGCTACGAGCAGTACTTC. Its protein product is CASSSLTSGRARYEQYF.

The count of this clone is one. The chain combines TRBV3-1 (or the pseudogene TRBV3-2) with TRBJ1-2; possible D gene TRBD1, 6 bases. Germline loops: CDR1 LGHDT, CDR2 YNNKEL (reference sequence). Trimming cost V 6 bases and J 7 bases, with 12 bases left between them. The CDR3 extends over 12 amino acids. The CDR3 sequence is CASSREGGGYTF. In DNA form, the CDR3 reads TGTGCCAGCAGTCGTGAAGGGGGTGGCTACACCTTC.

The chain is built from TRBV5-1 and TRBJ1-4; tentatively, D is TRBD1 (5 bases). The ends were cut back, 0 bases at V and 3 bases at J, with 6 bases in the middle. This CDR3 has 14 amino acids. CDR1 is SGHRS and CDR2 is YFSETQ in the germline V gene. In DNA, the CDR3 is TGCGCCAGCAGCTTGGGGACATCTAATGAAAAACTGTTTTTT. Protein sequence: CASSLGTSNEKLFF.

J is TRBJ1-4 and V is TRBV5-6; weak D call: TRBD1 (6 bases). Germline V gives CDR1 SGHDT, CDR2 YYEEEE. V gave up 2 bases and J gave up 7 bases, with 15 bases separating them. The CDR3 sequence is 15 residues long. CDR3 sequence: CASSFTGGASEKLFF. CDR3 bases: TGTGCCAGCAGCTTTACCGGGGGGGCATCTGAAAAACTGTTTTTT.

The chain employs TRBV5-1 and TRBJ1-1; D perhaps matches TRBD1 (5 bases). V was trimmed by 4 bases and J by 1 base, leaving 8 bases between them. Germline CDR1 SGHRS, CDR2 YFSETQ. The CDR3 totals 13 residues. CDR3: CASSETGNTEAFF. CDR3 nucleotides: TGCGCCAGCAGCGAAACAGGGAACACTGAAGCTTTCTTT.

The chain carries TRBV27 and TRBJ1-5, with D maybe TRBD1 (5 bases). V was trimmed by 5 bases and J by 5 bases, leaving 10 bases between them. Germline V gives CDR1 MNHEY, CDR2 SMNVEV (reference sequence). This CDR3 contains 13 residues. The CDR3 loop is CASSLQGHQPQHF. CDR3 nucleotide sequence: TGTGCCAGCAGTCTCCAGGGCCATCAGCCCCAGCATTTT.

This rearrangement joins TRBV5-4 to TRBJ1-1; tentative D call: TRBD1 (6 bases). V was trimmed by 4 bases and J by 2 bases, leaving 15 bases between them. Germline values: CDR1 SGHNT, CDR2 YYREEE (reference sequence). The CDR3 consists of 15 residues. The CDR3: CASSLHGQINTEAFF. The DNA for the CDR3 is TGTGCCAGCAGCCTGCATGGACAGATCAACACTGAAGCTTTCTTT.

This chain joins TRBV29-1 and TRBJ1-5; possibly TRBD1 for D (5 bases). Trimming shortened V by 6 bases and J by 7 bases, and 19 bases separated the two germline ends. The germline V gene encodes CDR1 SQVTM and CDR2 ANQGSEA. This CDR3 comprises 14 residues. CDR3 sequence reads: CSVALSGGGQPQHF. CDR3 DNA sequence: TGCAGCGTCGCGTTATCTGGGGGAGGGCAGCCCCAGCATTTT.

The V gene is TRBV5-8, the J gene TRBJ2-3; the match to TRBD1 covers 9 bases. From germline, CDR1 is SGHTS and CDR2 YDEGEE. Trimming cost V 1 base and J 6 bases; bases outside gene matches: 6. CDR3 size: 15 residues. CDR3 loop: CASSLLGQGHDTQYF. The CDR3 region has the DNA TGTGCCAGCAGCTTGCTGGGACAGGGTCACGATACGCAGTATTTT.

The J gene is TRBJ1-2, the V gene TRBV24-1; 7 bases line up with TRBD1. The CDR3 totals 13 residues. Germline V lookup: CDR1 KGHDR, CDR2 SFDVKD. Trimming at V came to 7 bases and at J to 1 base, leaving 2 bases not matched to a gene. This CDR3 is CATRDRSNYGYTF. The CDR3 DNA reads as TGTGCCACCAGGGACAGGAGTAACTATGGCTACACCTTC.

J is TRBJ2-1 and V is TRBV9; TRBD1 agrees at 8 bases. Unmatched junction bases numbered 12, after V lost 0 bases and J lost 7 bases. CDR3 length: 17 amino acids. CDR1 and CDR2 (germline): SGDLS, YYNGEE. CDR3 sequence (DNA): TGTGCCAGCAGCGTAGGTCCTGGGACAGGAACTTTGAATGAGCAGTTCTTC. This encodes CASSVGPGTGTLNEQFF.

The J gene is TRBJ1-3, the V gene TRBV29-1; TRBD1 matches 9 bases. The CDR3 spans 15 residues. V lost 3 bases, J lost 6 bases, and 9 bases stayed unmatched. Germline V gene lookup returns CDR1 SQVTM and CDR2 ANQGSEA. The CDR3 region has the DNA TGCAGCGTTGATATCGGGACAGGGATAGAAAACACCATATATTTT. It specifies CSVDIGTGIENTIYF.

This clone was detected only a few times. The genes are TRBV24-1 and TRBJ2-2; 8 nucleotides agree with TRBD1. The length of the CDR3 is 15 residues. The germline V gene encodes CDR1 KGHDR and CDR2 SFDVKD. With V trimmed by 4 bases and J by 5 bases, 5 bases remained unmatched. CDR3 amino acids: CATSDRGTGTGELFF. CDR3 DNA sequence: TGTGCCACCAGTGACCGGGGGACAGGAACCGGGGAGCTGTTTTTT.

V is TRBV6-5 and J is TRBJ1-4, with D hard to call. The CDR3 spans 12 residues. Germline values: CDR1 MNHEY, CDR2 SVGAGI. V dropped 4 bases and J dropped 5 bases, with 5 bases sitting between them. The CDR3 protein is CASSSLNEKLFF. CDR3 DNA sequence: TGTGCCAGCAGTTCCCTCAATGAAAAACTGTTTTTT.